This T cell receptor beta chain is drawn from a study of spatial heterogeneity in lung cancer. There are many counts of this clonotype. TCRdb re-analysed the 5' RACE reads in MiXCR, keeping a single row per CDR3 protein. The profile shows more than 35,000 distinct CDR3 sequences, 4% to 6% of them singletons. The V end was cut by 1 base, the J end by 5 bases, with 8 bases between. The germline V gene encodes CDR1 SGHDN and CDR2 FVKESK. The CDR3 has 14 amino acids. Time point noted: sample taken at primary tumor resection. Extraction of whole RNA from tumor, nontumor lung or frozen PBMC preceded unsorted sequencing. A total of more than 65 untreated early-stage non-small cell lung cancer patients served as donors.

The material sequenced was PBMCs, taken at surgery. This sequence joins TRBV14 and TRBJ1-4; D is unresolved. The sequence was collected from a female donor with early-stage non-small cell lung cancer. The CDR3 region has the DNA TGTGCCAGCAGCCAAGTCGGTGTAAATGAAAAACTGTTTTTT. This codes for CASSQVGVNEKLFF.